This T cell receptor (beta chain) was retrieved from a study of regulatory T cells in long-lasting Graves disease. Findings and limits, study-wide: A limited number of samples was an acknowledged limitation.

The time point: persistent/refractory GD, antithyroid drugs over 5 years with positive TRAb. Isolated PBMC RNA provided the starting material for the TCR library. In building TCR beta libraries, iRepertoire HTBI primers were used together with Arm-PCR of CDR3 regions. A single record per CDR3 protein comes from TCRdb applying MiXCR to the multiplex PCR reads. The sample consists of about 470,000 distinct CDR3 sequences, approximately 21% of them appearing once. Only a few counts were recorded for this clonotype. Its specificity is unknown. Given the absence of the conserved phenylalanine or tryptophan at the CDR3 end, a read error is likely. This TCR was sampled from a female donor with Graves disease. The starting material was peripheral blood mononuclear cells (PBMCs), obtained when the disease was refractory, from a patient treated with antithyroid drugs.

CDR3 in amino acids: CASSLDYEQYI. CDR3 nucleotides: TGTGCCAGCAGCTTAGATTACGAGCAGTACATC. The chain couples TRBV7-9 to TRBJ2-7; the D is unclear. Germline V gene lookup returns CDR1 SEHNR and CDR2 FQNEAQ (reference sequence). Trimming stripped 1 base from V and 4 bases from J, with 2 bases between. This CDR3 spans 11 amino acids.